This TCR beta chain was captured by sequencing in a study of blood T cell repertoires in COVID-19. Looking at the study overall: T cells, B-cell-depleted T cells, or PBMCs supplied cDNA or gDNA.

The germline gives CDR1 ENHRY, CDR2 SYGVKD. The CDR3 is 13 residues long. The junction had 0 bases not matched to a gene; V was cut back by 2 bases and J by 7 bases. Methods used by the authors: Estimates of nucleated cell counts were drawn from the amplification of reference gene primers. Produced via immunoSEQ multiplex PCR; TCRdb's table is partial and in-frame only. For V, J and clone size, that table is used; D and trimming come from the DNA. The sample consists of more than 95,000 clones, about 76% of them appearing once. Specimen: peripheral blood. The clonotype comes from a woman between 65 and 79 years old with acute or convalescent COVID-19. The V call is TRBV10-3, the J call TRBJ2-4; 9 nucleotides line up with TRBD2. The CDR3 loop reads CAISESGGNIQYF. For the CDR3, the DNA is TGTGCCATCAGTGAGAGCGGGGGGAACATTCAGTACTTC.